The 2 T cell receptor beta chains given below trace back to one sample, sequenced in a study of blood T cells in healthy people across ages. Alongside a J-beta primer mix, a sample-barcoded 5' primer served in a second PCR lasting roughly 6 to 12 cycles. TCRdb re-derived calls from the 5' RACE reads in MiXCR, one entry per CDR3 protein. This sample has hundreds of thousands of distinct CDR3 sequences; 21% occur once, and the top ten carry about 3.6%. The sample was blood. The source of these receptors is a man aged 70 or older in good health.

This rearrangement joins TRBV5-6 to TRBJ1-4; 9 bases agree with TRBD1. The CDR3 spans 15 residues. The V gene end was trimmed by 4 bases and the J gene end by 7 bases; junction bases not matched to a gene: 8. Germline V gene sequence: CDR1 SGHDT, CDR2 YYEEEE. CDR3 in amino acids: CASSIGTGFGEKLFF. CDR3 DNA sequence: TGTGCCAGCAGCATAGGGACAGGGTTTGGTGAAAAACTGTTTTTT.

The V and J genes are TRBV20-1 and TRBJ2-2; D possibly corresponds to TRBD1 (6 bases). Germline V CDR1 and CDR2: DFQATT, SNEGSKA (reference sequence). The CDR3 covers 13 residues. V was trimmed by 5 bases and J by 4 bases, leaving 11 bases between them. CDR3 coding DNA: TGCAGTGCTTACAGGGTTTCCACCGGGGAGCTGTTTTTT. It yields the protein CSAYRVSTGELFF.